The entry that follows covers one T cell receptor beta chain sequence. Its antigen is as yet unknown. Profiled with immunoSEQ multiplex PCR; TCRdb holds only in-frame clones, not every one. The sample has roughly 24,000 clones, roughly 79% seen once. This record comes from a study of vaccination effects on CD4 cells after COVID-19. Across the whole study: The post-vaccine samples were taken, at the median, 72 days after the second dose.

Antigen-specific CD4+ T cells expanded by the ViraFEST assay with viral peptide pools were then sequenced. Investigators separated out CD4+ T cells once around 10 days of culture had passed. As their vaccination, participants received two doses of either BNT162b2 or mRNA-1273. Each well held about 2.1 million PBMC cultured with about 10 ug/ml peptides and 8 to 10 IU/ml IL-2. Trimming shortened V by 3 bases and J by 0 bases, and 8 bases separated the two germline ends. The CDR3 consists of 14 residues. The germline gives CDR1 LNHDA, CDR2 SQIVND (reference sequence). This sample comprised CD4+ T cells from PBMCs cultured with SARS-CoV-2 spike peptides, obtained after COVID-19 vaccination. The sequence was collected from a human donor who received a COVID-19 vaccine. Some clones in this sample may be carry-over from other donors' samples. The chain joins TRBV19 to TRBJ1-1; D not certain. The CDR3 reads CASSIELMNTEAFF. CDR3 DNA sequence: TGTGCCAGTAGTATCGAGCTAATGAACACTGAAGCTTTCTTT.